The TCR beta chain described here comes from a study of shared clonotypes between healthy human individuals. The table lists this clone with a count of one. Antigen unknown. Naive CD8 cells lacked CD45RO, underwent positive selection for CCR7 and left out terminally differentiated effector memory CD45RA+ cells. Running of the assay took place at deep level. Sequencing was performed with immunoSEQ multiplex PCR; in TCRdb, only in-frame clones are kept and a portion is missing. The profile shows hundreds of thousands of clones, nearly 98% of them singletons. The ends lost 7 bases at V and 9 bases at J; junction bases unmatched: 4. The CDR3 sequence is 11 residues long. Germline CDR1 SGDLS, CDR2 YYNGEE. Findings of the study overall: Despite large depth, rarefaction showed incomplete sorted-subset sequencing. The four-donor shared clonotypes exceeded non-shared clonotypes in generation probability, with non-shared ones scoring lower. Sampling was confined to blood; repertoires within tissues likely differ.

Sequencing was done on a sample of naive CD8+ T cells sorted from blood. The source of this sequence is a man aged 25 to 45 in good health. The V call is TRBV9, the J call TRBJ1-1, with 9 bases lining up with TRBD1. CDR3 coding DNA: TGTGCCAGCTCGGGACAGGGTAAAGCTTTCTTT. Its protein is CASSGQGKAFF. Full variable domain (missing parts from reference TRBV9 and TRBJ1-1): DSGVTQTPKHLITATGQRVTLRCSPRSGDLSVYWYQQSLDQGLQFLIQYYNGEERAKGNILERFSAQQFPDLHSELNLSSLELGDSALYFCASSGQGKAFFGQGTRLTVV.